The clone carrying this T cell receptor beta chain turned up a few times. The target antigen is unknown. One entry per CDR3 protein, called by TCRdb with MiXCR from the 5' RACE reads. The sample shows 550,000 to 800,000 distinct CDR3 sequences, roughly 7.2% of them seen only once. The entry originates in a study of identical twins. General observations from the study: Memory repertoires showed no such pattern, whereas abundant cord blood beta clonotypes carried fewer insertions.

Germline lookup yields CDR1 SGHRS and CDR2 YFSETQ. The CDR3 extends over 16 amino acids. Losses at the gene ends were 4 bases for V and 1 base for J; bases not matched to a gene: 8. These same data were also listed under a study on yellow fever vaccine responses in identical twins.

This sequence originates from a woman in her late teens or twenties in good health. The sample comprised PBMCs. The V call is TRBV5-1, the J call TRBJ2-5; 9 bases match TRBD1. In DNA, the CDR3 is TGCGCCAGCAGCCTAGGGGACAGGGCAAGCCAAGAGACCCAGTACTTC. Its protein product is CASSLGDRASQETQYF.